The 29 T cell receptor beta chains reported below all come from one sample, sequenced in a study of blood T cell repertoires in COVID-19. Using immunoSEQ multiplex PCR, the repertoire was profiled, and TCRdb retains in-frame clones only, with some absent. The sample carries 200,000 to 250,000 clones, around 86% recorded once. Sequences were obtained from peripheral blood. All receptors come from a man over 45 with acute or convalescent COVID-19.

This clone was seen just once. This chain joins TRBV5-1 and TRBJ1-1; no clear D. The CDR3 loop spans 13 amino acids. Germline values: CDR1 SGHRS, CDR2 YFSETQ. The V gene lost 4 bases and the J gene lost 1 base, with 8 bases spanning the gap. CDR3 in amino acids: CASSRDQNTEAFF. CDR3 bases: TGCGCCAGCAGCCGGGATCAGAACACTGAAGCTTTCTTT.

The chain employs TRBV14 and TRBJ1-1; D gene unclear. Germline assignment: CDR1 SGHDN and CDR2 FVKESK. V was cut by 2 bases and J by 1 base, with 8 bases left in between. This CDR3 has 14 residues. CDR3 sequence (DNA): TGTGCCAGCAGCCAACTATCGGGGAACACTGAAGCTTTCTTT. Encoded protein: CASSQLSGNTEAFF.

About this clone: Other DNA sequences of this sample code for an identical CDR3. The chain has TRBV20-1 and TRBJ1-2; TRBD1 agrees at 9 bases. The trim removed 6 bases at V and 5 bases at J, leaving 1 base unmatched. Germline loops: CDR1 DFQATT, CDR2 SNEGSKA (reference sequence). The CDR3 spans 11 residues. CDR3 loop: CSATGGYGYTF. Written as DNA, the CDR3 is TGCAGTGCGACAGGGGGGTATGGCTACACCTTC.

This clone has only one observation. The chain has TRBV6-1 and TRBJ2-3; 8 bases agree with TRBD2. After removal of 1 base from V and 7 bases from J, the junction contained 7 bases not matched to a gene. The CDR3 has 15 residues. Per the germline V gene, CDR1 is MNHNS and CDR2 is SASEGT. CDR3 in DNA: TGTGCCAGCAGTGAAGTTGGACTAGCCTTGAATACGCAGTATTTT. Translation: CASSEVGLALNTQYF.

V usage is TRBV19 and J usage is TRBJ2-1, with 15 bases that match TRBD2. V shed 7 bases and J 12 bases; nucleotides not matched to a gene: 16. This CDR3 has 17 residues. Germline V CDR1 and CDR2: LNHDA, SQIVND (reference sequence). The CDR3 bases are TGTGCCAGTAATCCTCGGACTAGCGGGGGGGCCCACGTAGGGCAGTTCTTC. Translated: CASNPRTSGGAHVGQFF.

The V call is TRBV12-5, the J call TRBJ1-5; D remains ambiguous. V was trimmed by 2 bases and J by 1 base, leaving 18 bases between them. In germline, CDR1 is LGHNT, CDR2 FRNRAP. This CDR3 has 18 amino acids. CDR3 sequence: CASGLISGQRGSNQPQHF. CDR3 bases: TGTGCTAGTGGTTTGATTTCCGGCCAGCGGGGAAGCAATCAGCCCCAGCATTTT.

The gene calls are TRBV9 and TRBJ1-1; 8 bases are shared with TRBD1. Germline loops: CDR1 SGDLS, CDR2 YYNGEE. Unmatched junction bases numbered 4, after V lost 0 bases and J lost 3 bases. The CDR3 is made up of 15 amino acids. CDR3 region: CASSVARQGHTEAFF. The CDR3 bases are TGTGCCAGCAGCGTAGCAAGACAGGGGCACACTGAAGCTTTCTTT. The whole variable domain, filled in from reference TRBV9 and TRBJ1-1, reads DSGVTQTPKHLITATGQRVTLRCSPRSGDLSVYWYQQSLDQGLQFLIQYYNGEERAKGNILERFSAQQFPDLHSELNLSSLELGDSALYFCASSVARQGHTEAFFGQGTRLTVV.

V and J are TRBV12-3 or TRBV12-4 and TRBJ1-1; D call uncertain. The CDR3 totals 12 residues. Trimming stripped 0 bases from V and 11 bases from J, with 10 bases between. The CDR3 coding sequence is TGTGCCAGCAGTTTAGCGGCCAGGAGGGCTTTCTTT. Translating gives CASSLAARRAFF.

The chain uses TRBV19 and TRBJ1-4; tentative D call: TRBD1 (5 bases). V lost 5 bases and J lost 6, with 10 bases in between. The CDR3 has 13 residues. Germline CDR1 reads LNHDA; CDR2 reads SQIVND (reference sequence). CDR3 nucleotide sequence: TGTGCCAGTAGTGCCGGGGGGGATGAAAAACTGTTTTTT. It yields the protein CASSAGGDEKLFF.

V gene TRBV18 combines with J gene TRBJ2-1, with TRBD2 matching over 9 bases. This CDR3 has 18 residues. Per the germline V gene, CDR1 is KGHSH and CDR2 is LQKENI. V shed 2 bases, J shed 0 bases, and the junction held 8 bases outside the gene matches. The CDR3 sequence: CASSPWALAGSSYNEQFF. CDR3 sequence (DNA): TGTGCCAGCTCACCATGGGCGCTAGCGGGGAGCTCCTACAATGAGCAGTTCTTC.

V gene TRBV19 combines with J gene TRBJ1-2; no firm D call. Germline V lookup: CDR1 LNHDA, CDR2 SQIVND (reference sequence). Trimming took off 6 bases at V and 7 bases at J, with 18 bases between the two ends. CDR3 length: 14 residues. In nucleotides, the CDR3 is TGTGCCAGTAGCCCTTTGGAGAGGGTAAGTGGCTACACCTTC. It codes for CASSPLERVSGYTF.

V and J are TRBV7-9 and TRBJ2-7, with TRBD1 identical over 7 bases. The germline V gene encodes CDR1 SEHNR and CDR2 FQNEAQ (reference sequence). V trimming: 1 base; J trimming: 5 bases; junction bases outside the gene matches: 8. The CDR3 spans 15 residues. CDR3 coding DNA: TGTGCCAGCAGCTTAGGCTACAGGGGATTCGACGAGCAGTACTTC. As protein: CASSLGYRGFDEQYF.

The CDR3 sequence is CASSIEPGQPLVNQPQHF. Here the CDR3 DNA reads TGTGCCAGTAGTATAGAACCGGGACAGCCCTTAGTAAATCAGCCCCAGCATTTT. The chain is built from TRBV19 and TRBJ1-5, with 7 positions matching TRBD1. This CDR3 is built from 18 residues. CDR1 is LNHDA and CDR2 is SQIVND in the germline V gene (reference sequence). V lost 0 bases and J lost 4; bases outside the gene matches: 12.

In its sample, this clone was seen once. The chain recombines TRBV5-1 with TRBJ1-4; D remains ambiguous. Per the germline V gene, CDR1 is SGHRS and CDR2 is YFSETQ. There are 14 residues in the CDR3. The V and J ends lost 1 base and 8 bases respectively, with 12 bases between them. This chain's CDR3 is CASSLSLSEEKLFF. The CDR3 coding sequence is TGCGCCAGCAGCTTGAGCCTCTCGGAGGAAAAACTGTTTTTT.

For this clone: Additional DNA sequences in this sample encode the identical CDR3. The chain joins TRBV12-3 or TRBV12-4 to TRBJ1-1; possible D gene TRBD1, 6 bases. CDR3 length equals 12 residues. V was cut by 3 bases and J by 5 bases, with 7 bases left in between. CDR3 sequence reads: CASSFRGTEAFF. DNA for the CDR3: TGTGCCAGCAGTTTCAGGGGAACTGAAGCTTTCTTT.

The V and J genes are TRBV4-1 and TRBJ1-1; D is unresolved. Germline V gives CDR1 MGHRA, CDR2 YSYEKL. CDR3 length: 13 amino acids. Trimming removed 4 bases at V and 1 base at J, with 7 bases between. The CDR3 protein is CASSPRGNTEAFF. CDR3 coding DNA: TGCGCCAGCAGCCCCCGGGGGAACACTGAAGCTTTCTTT.

This chain links TRBV7-2 with TRBJ1-2; D gene unclear. Germline V gene lookup returns CDR1 SGHTA and CDR2 FQGNSA. V shed 3 bases and J shed 5 bases, with 13 bases lying between them. CDR3 length: 14 residues. The CDR3 is CASSFNSGDYGYTF. The CDR3, as DNA: TGTGCCAGCAGCTTTAATTCGGGTGATTATGGCTACACCTTC.

The chain links TRBV18 to TRBJ2-1, with D perhaps TRBD1 (5 bases). CDR3 length equals 14 residues. Germline CDR1 reads KGHSH; CDR2 reads LQKENI. The V end was cut by 2 bases, the J end by 4 bases, with 9 bases between. The CDR3 DNA sequence: TGTGCCAGCTCACCAGGGCAGGGATACAATGAGCAGTTCTTC. It encodes CASSPGQGYNEQFF.

This chain links TRBV6-5 with TRBJ1-2; D is perhaps TRBD1 (6 bases). Germline assignment: CDR1 MNHEY and CDR2 SVGAGI. V was shortened by 4 bases and J by 8 bases, with 14 bases between the two germline ends. This CDR3 contains 13 residues. The CDR3 spells CASSSQGSSGYTF. CDR3 DNA sequence: TGTGCCAGCAGTTCTCAGGGGTCAAGCGGCTACACCTTC.

The V call is TRBV28, the J call TRBJ2-2; the D is unclear. Germline loops: CDR1 MDHEN, CDR2 SYDVKM. The CDR3 contains 14 residues. V lost 6 bases and J lost 2, with 10 bases in between. Written as DNA, the CDR3 is TGTGCCAGCAGGCTATGGTTAAACACCGGGGAGCTGTTTTTT. Its translation is CASRLWLNTGELFF.

The chain employs TRBV6-5 and TRBJ1-2; D is ambiguous. Between the trimmed V and J ends, which lost 0 bases and 8 bases, there was a span of 7 bases. The CDR3 spans 12 residues. Germline lookup yields CDR1 MNHEY and CDR2 SVGAGI. CDR3 sequence reads: CASSYSNNGYTF. The CDR3 DNA reads as TGTGCCAGCAGTTACTCCAACAACGGCTACACCTTC.

For the CDR3, the DNA is TGCGCCAGCAGCTTGGAGAGCGGGACACCGTATTCCAACACTGAAGCTTTCTTT. Amino acids: CASSLESGTPYSNTEAFF. J is TRBJ1-1 and V is TRBV5-1; a weak D match, TRBD1 (6 bases). Trimming removed 0 bases from V and 2 bases from J, with 20 bases in between. The CDR3 sequence is 18 residues long. Germline lookup yields CDR1 SGHRS and CDR2 YFSETQ.

The V call is TRBV3-1 (or the pseudogene TRBV3-2), the J call TRBJ2-7; no definite D call. V lost 4 bases to trimming and J lost 0 bases, with 13 bases between them. The germline V gene has CDR1 LGHDT and CDR2 YNNKEL (reference sequence). The CDR3 contains 15 residues. The CDR3 sequence is CASSPTPTPSYEQYF. The CDR3 bases are TGTGCCAGCAGCCCCACCCCTACCCCCTCCTACGAGCAGTACTTC.

The chain recombines TRBV24-1 with TRBJ2-1; D gene ambiguous. Between the trimmed V and J ends, which lost 3 bases and 5 bases, there was a span of 4 bases. This CDR3 comprises 12 residues. The V gene's germline CDR1 is KGHDR and CDR2 SFDVKD. CDR3 region: CATSDQNNEQFF. In DNA form, the CDR3 reads TGTGCCACCAGTGATCAGAACAATGAGCAGTTCTTC.

The CDR3 nucleotides are TGTGCCCGGAATCTCCCGGGGAAAGGGGCTTTCTTT. It yields the protein CARNLPGKGAFF. The gene calls are TRBV30 and TRBJ1-1, with D unresolved. This CDR3 has 12 amino acids. Trimming pared 8 bases from V and 11 bases from J, leaving 21 bases between. Germline V CDR1 and CDR2: GTSNPN, SVGIG (reference sequence).

The chain links TRBV6-5 to TRBJ1-1, with D tentatively TRBD1 (6 bases). The CDR3 runs to 14 residues. The V end lost 2 bases, the J end lost 5 bases, and 12 bases lay between the germline ends. Germline V gene sequence: CDR1 MNHEY, CDR2 SVGAGI. The CDR3 bases are TGTGCCAGCAGTTACGTAAGGGGGAAGACTGAAGCTTTCTTT. Translated: CASSYVRGKTEAFF.

This chain links TRBV27 with TRBJ1-5; D perhaps matches TRBD1 (5 bases). Germline CDR1 MNHEY, CDR2 SMNVEV (reference sequence). The CDR3 covers 15 residues. With 1 base removed from V and 7 bases from J, the gap between germline ends came to 14 bases. The CDR3 reads CASSLFAPGGQPQHF. CDR3 bases: TGTGCCAGCAGTTTATTCGCGCCTGGGGGGCAGCCCCAGCATTTT.

The chain combines TRBV6-5 with TRBJ2-4; 9 bases are a match to TRBD1. Germline V CDR1 and CDR2: MNHEY, SVGAGI. The CDR3 spans 15 residues. V lost 4 bases to trimming and J lost 4 bases; unmatched junction nucleotides: 5. In DNA, the CDR3 is TGTGCCAGCAGTTCTCCGACAGGGGGTAAAAACATTCAGTACTTC. Protein product: CASSSPTGGKNIQYF.

The chain recombines TRBV12-3 or TRBV12-4 with TRBJ1-1, with D unresolved. The CDR3 runs 11 residues. Trimming stripped 3 bases from V and 10 bases from J, with 9 bases between. The DNA for the CDR3 is TGTGCCAGCAGTTTCCGACATTCAGCTTTCTTT. Protein: CASSFRHSAFF.